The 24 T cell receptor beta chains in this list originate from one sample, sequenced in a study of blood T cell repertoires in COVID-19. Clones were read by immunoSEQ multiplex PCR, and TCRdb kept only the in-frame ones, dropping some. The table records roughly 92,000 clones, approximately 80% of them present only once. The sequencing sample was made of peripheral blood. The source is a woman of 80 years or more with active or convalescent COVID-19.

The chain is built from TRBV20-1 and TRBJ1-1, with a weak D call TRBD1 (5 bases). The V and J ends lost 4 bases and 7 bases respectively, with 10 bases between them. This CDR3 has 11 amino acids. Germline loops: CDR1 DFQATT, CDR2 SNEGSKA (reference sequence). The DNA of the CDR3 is TGCAGTGCTACAGACGGACATGAAGCTTTCTTT. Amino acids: CSATDGHEAFF.

The CDR3 region is CASSHFGGSYEQFF. In nucleotides, the CDR3 is TGTGCCAGCAGCCACTTCGGCGGGAGCTATGAGCAGTTCTTC. The chain is built from TRBV7-6 and TRBJ2-1; 7 nucleotides agree with TRBD2. The ends lost 5 bases at V and 8 bases at J; junction bases unmatched: 9. Looked up from germline, CDR1 is SGHVS and CDR2 is FNYEAQ. CDR3 length equals 14 residues. The variable domain in full, completed from reference TRBV7-6 and TRBJ2-1, reads GAGVSQSPRYKVTKRGQDVALRCDPISGHVSLYWYRQALGQGPEFLTYFNYEAQQDKSGLPNDRFSAERPEGSISTLTIQRTEQRDSAMYRCASSHFGGSYEQFFGPGTRLTVL.

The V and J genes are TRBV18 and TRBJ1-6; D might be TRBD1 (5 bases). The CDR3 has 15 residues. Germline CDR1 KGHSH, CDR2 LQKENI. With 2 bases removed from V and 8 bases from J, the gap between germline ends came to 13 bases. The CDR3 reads CASSPGAGQDSPLHF. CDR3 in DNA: TGTGCCAGCTCACCAGGGGCAGGTCAAGATTCACCCCTCCACTTT.

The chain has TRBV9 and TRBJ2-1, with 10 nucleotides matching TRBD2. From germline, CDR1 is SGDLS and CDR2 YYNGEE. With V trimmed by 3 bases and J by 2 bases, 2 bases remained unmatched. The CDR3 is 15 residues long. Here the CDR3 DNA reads TGTGCCAGCAGCGATCTAGCGGGAGCCTACAATGAGCAGTTCTTC. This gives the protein CASSDLAGAYNEQFF. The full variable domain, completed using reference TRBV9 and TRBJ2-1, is DSGVTQTPKHLITATGQRVTLRCSPRSGDLSVYWYQQSLDQGLQFLIQYYNGEERAKGNILERFSAQQFPDLHSELNLSSLELGDSALYFCASSDLAGAYNEQFFGPGTRLTVL.

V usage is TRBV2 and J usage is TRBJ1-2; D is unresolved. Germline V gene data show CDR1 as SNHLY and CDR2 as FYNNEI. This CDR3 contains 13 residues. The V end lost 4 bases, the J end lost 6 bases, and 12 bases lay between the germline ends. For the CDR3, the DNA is TGTGCCAGCAGTGTGTTACGGGGTGATGGCTACACCTTC. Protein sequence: CASSVLRGDGYTF.

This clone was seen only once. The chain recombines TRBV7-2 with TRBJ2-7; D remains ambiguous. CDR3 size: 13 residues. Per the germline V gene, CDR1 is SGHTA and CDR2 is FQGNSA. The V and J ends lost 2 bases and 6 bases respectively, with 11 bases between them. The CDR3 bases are TGTGCCAGCAGCTTACAATCGCTACCCGAGCAGTACTTC. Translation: CASSLQSLPEQYF.

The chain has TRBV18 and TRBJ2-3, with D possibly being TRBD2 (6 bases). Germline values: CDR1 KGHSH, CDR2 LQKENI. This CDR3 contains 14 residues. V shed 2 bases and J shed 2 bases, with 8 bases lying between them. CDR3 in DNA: TGTGCCAGCTCACCAACGGGGGTCACAGATACGCAGTATTTT. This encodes CASSPTGVTDTQYF.

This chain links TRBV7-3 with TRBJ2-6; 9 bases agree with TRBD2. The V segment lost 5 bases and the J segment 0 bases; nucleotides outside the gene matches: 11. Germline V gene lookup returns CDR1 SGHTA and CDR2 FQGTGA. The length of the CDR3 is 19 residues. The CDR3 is CASSPGASGAPSGANVLTF. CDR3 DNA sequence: TGTGCCAGCAGCCCGGGGGCTAGCGGGGCCCCCTCTGGGGCCAACGTCCTGACTTTC.

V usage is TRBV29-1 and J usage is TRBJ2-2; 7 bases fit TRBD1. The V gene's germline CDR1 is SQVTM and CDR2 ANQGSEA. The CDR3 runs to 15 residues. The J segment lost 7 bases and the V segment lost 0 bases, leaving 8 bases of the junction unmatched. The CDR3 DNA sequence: TGCAGCGTTGAAGAGGGGCCAGGGGGTATCGGGGAGCTGTTTTTT. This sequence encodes CSVEEGPGGIGELFF.

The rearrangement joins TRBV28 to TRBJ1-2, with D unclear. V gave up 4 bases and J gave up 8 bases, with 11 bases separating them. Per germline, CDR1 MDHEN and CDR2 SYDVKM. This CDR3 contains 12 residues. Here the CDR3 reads CASSSGWRGYTF. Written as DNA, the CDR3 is TGTGCCAGCAGTTCTGGGTGGAGGGGCTACACCTTC.

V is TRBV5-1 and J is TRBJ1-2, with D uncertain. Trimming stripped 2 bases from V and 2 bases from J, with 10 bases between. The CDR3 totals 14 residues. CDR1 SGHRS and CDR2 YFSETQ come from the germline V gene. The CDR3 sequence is CASSLSGGNYGYTF. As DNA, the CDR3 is TGCGCCAGCAGCTTATCCGGCGGGAACTATGGCTACACCTTC.

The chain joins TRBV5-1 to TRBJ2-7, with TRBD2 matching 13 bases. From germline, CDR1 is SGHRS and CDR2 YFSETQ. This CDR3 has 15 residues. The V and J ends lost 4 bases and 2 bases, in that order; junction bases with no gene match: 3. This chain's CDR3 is CASSPGTSGTYEQYF. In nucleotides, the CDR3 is TGCGCCAGCAGCCCGGGGACTAGCGGGACCTACGAGCAGTACTTC.

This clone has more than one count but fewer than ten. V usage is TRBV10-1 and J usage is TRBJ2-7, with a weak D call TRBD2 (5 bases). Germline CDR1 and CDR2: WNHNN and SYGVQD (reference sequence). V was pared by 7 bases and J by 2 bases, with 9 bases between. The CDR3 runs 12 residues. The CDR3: CASKGGAYEQYF. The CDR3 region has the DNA TGCGCCAGCAAAGGAGGAGCCTACGAGCAGTACTTC.

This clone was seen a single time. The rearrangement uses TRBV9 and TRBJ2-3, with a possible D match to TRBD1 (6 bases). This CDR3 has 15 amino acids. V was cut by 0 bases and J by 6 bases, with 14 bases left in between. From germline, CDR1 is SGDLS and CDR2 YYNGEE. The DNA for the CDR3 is TGTGCCAGCAGCGTAGAGGGACAACCACGGGATACGCAGTATTTT. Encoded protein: CASSVEGQPRDTQYF.

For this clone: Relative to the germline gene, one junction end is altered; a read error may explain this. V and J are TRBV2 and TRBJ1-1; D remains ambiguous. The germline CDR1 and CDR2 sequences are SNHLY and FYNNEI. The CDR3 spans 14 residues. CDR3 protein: CASTIGQMNTEAFF. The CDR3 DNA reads TGTGCCAGCACCATTGGGCAGATGAATACTGAAGCTTTCTTT.

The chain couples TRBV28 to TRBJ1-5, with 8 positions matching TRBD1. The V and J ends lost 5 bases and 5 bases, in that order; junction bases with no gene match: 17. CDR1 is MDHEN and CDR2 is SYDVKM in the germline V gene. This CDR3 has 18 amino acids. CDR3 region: CASSRQGFPSIGDQPQHF. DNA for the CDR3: TGTGCCAGCAGTCGACAGGGGTTTCCTTCGATAGGGGATCAGCCCCAGCATTTT. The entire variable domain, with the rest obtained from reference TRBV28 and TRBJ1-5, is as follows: DVKVTQSSRYLVKRTGEKVFLECVQDMDHENMFWYRQDPGLGLRLIYFSYDVKMKEKGDIPEGYSVSREKKERFSLILESASTNQTSMYLCASSRQGFPSIGDQPQHFGDGTRLSIL.

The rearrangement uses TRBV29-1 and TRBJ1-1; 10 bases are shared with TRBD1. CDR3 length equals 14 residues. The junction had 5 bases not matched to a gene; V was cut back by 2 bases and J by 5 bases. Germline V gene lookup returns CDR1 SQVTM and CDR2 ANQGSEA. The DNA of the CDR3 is TGCAGCGTTGAAAAGGGACAGGGGTGGACTGAAGCTTTCTTT. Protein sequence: CSVEKGQGWTEAFF.

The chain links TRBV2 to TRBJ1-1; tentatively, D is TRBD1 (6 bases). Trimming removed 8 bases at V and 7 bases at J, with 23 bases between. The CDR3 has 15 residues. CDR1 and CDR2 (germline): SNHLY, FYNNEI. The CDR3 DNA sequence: TGTGCCAGCTCGAAACACCTGGGGGCAAGGGGTGAAGCTTTCTTT. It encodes CASSKHLGARGEAFF.

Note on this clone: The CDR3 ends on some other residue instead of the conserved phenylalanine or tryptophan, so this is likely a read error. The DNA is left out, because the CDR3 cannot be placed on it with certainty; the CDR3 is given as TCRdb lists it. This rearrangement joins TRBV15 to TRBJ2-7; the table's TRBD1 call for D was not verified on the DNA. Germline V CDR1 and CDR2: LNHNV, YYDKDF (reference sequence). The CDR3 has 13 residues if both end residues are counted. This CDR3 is CATSRDQGGPPTI.

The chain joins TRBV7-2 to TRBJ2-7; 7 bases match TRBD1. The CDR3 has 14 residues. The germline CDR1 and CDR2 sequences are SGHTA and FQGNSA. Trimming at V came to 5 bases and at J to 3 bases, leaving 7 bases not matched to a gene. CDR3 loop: CASSPKTGLYEQYF. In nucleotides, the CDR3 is TGTGCCAGCAGCCCAAAGACAGGGCTCTACGAGCAGTACTTC.

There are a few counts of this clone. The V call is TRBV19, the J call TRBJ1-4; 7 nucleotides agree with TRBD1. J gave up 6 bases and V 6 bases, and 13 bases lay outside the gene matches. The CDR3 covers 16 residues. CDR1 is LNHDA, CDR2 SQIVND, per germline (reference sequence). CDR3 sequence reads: CASSLYSGTVYEKLFF. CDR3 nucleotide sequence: TGTGCCAGTAGCTTATATTCAGGGACAGTTTATGAAAAACTGTTTTTT.

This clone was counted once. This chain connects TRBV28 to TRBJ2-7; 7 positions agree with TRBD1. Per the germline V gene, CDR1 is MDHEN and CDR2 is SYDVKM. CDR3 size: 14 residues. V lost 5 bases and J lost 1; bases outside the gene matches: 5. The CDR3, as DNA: TGTGCCAGCAGTCGGCCGGGACAGTCCTACGAGCAGTACTTC. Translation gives CASSRPGQSYEQYF.

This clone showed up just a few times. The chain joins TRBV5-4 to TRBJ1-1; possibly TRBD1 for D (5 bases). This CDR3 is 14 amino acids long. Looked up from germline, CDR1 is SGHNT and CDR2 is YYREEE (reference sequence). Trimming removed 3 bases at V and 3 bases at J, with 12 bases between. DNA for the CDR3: TGTGCCAGCAGCTCTGGGGGGAAGGACACTGAAGCTTTCTTT. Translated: CASSSGGKDTEAFF.

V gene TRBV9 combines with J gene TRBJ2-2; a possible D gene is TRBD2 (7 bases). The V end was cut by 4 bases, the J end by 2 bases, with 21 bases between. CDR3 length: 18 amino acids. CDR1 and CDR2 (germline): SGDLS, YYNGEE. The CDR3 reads CASSFLPPGGGNTGELFF. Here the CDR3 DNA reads TGTGCCAGCAGCTTCCTCCCCCCGGGCGGGGGCAACACCGGGGAGCTGTTTTTT.